This T cell receptor (beta chain) was found in a study of response to subunit inactivated influenza vaccine. There are a few counts of this clonotype. Its specificity is not known. The V and J ends lost 1 base and 4 bases, in that order; junction bases with no gene match: 7. Germline lookup yields CDR1 SGHRS and CDR2 YFSETQ. The CDR3 runs 16 residues. TCRdb processed the RT-PCR reads anew with MiXCR; each CDR3 protein has one entry. The sample contains fewer than 550,000 distinct CDR3 sequences, 25% of which appear only once. Study-wide findings and caveats: The authors proposed limited new T cell recruitment per seasonal influenza vaccination.

This receptor was taken from a middle-aged man who received an inactivated influenza vaccine. The sample in question was CD4+ T cells sorted from PBMCs, obtained less than 6 days after vaccination. The V and J genes are TRBV5-1 and TRBJ2-3, with 9 bases identical to TRBD2. CDR3 sequence: CASSLTTGGRADTQYF. The CDR3 DNA is TGCGCCAGCAGCTTGACGACTGGCGGGAGGGCAGATACGCAGTATTTT.